This record covers a single T cell receptor beta chain. TCRdb keeps only in-frame clones here, not all; method: immunoSEQ multiplex PCR. The sample shows 200,000 to 250,000 clones, 85% to 90% of them seen only once. This entry comes from a study of blood T cell repertoires in COVID-19. Study background: Samples of COVID-19 (acute and convalescent) were obtained from the United States, Italy and Spain. PBMCs, B-cell-depleted T cells, or T cells provided the cDNA or gDNA that made up the material.

This CDR3 has 19 residues. Germline CDR1 SGHTA, CDR2 FQGNSA. Trimming cost V 0 bases and J 5 bases; bases outside gene matches: 15. This clonotype was sampled from a man aged 30-40 years with COVID-19, enrolled during active disease. This chain connects TRBV7-2 to TRBJ2-1; TRBD2 matches at 8 bases. The sequencing input was peripheral blood. The CDR3: CASSLAHGEAGVQNNEQFF. Here the CDR3 DNA reads TGTGCCAGCAGCTTAGCGCATGGGGAAGCGGGAGTTCAAAACAATGAGCAGTTCTTC. The full variable domain, with the rest looked up from reference TRBV7-2 and TRBJ2-1, is GAGVSQSPSNKVTEKGKDVELRCDPISGHTALYWYRQSLGQGLEFLIYFQGNSAPDKSGLPSDRFSAERTGGSVSTLTIQRTQQEDSAVYLCASSLAHGEAGVQNNEQFFGPGTRLTVL.